These T cell receptor beta chains were read from a single sample in a study of cytomegalovirus exposure and HLA in healthy donors. Assay used: immunoSEQ multiplex PCR; TCRdb lists only in-frame clones, some missing. The repertoire holds fewer than 110,000 clones, around two thirds seen once, with about 15% in the top ten. Sequenced: PBMCs. These receptors were obtained from a woman between 40 and 50 years old in good health and CMV-seropositive. CDR3s include the opening cysteine and the closing phenylalanine or tryptophan. The D gene is left open where the match is weak. A row's size may be missing; if present it is once, few, many or a size class.

clone_size j_call v_call d_call cdr3_nt cdr3_aa
NA TRBJ1-4 TRBV2 TRBD1 TGTGCCAGCAGTGTAGGACAGGCAGGTGAAAAACTGTTTTTT CASSVGQAGEKLFF
NA TRBJ2-3 TRBV7-9 NA TGTGCCAGCACTAAAGGGGGCCGGGGGGATACGCAGTATTTT CASTKGGRGDTQYF
NA TRBJ1-1 TRBV5-1 NA TGCGCCAGCAGCCTCGACAGCGAGGTTGAAGCTTTCTTT CASSLDSEVEAFF
few TRBJ2-7 TRBV7-2 NA TGTGCCAGCAGCCCTTCGGCGGGGCGACCGGTCTACGAGCAGTACTTC CASSPSAGRPVYEQYF
NA TRBJ2-7 TRBV10-2 NA TGCGCCAGCAGTGAGGGAGTACAGGGAATCTACGAGCAGTACTTC CASSEGVQGIYEQYF
NA TRBJ1-2 TRBV10-3 NA TGTGCCATCAGTTTCTCCGTAGGGGCCGGCTACACCTTC CAISFSVGAGYTF
NA TRBJ2-7 TRBV7-9 TRBD1 TGTGCCAGCAGCACCTTCAGGGGGCACCGGGAGCAGTACTTC CASSTFRGHREQYF
NA TRBJ1-1 TRBV4-1 NA TGCGCCAGCAGCCAATCCGGACTGGGTATGTACACTGAAGCTTTCTTT CASSQSGLGMYTEAFF
NA TRBJ1-2 TRBV7-8 NA TGTGCCAGCAGCCCAGACAGGAACTATGGCTACACCTTC CASSPDRNYGYTF
NA TRBJ1-1 TRBV6-1 NA TGTGCCAGCATGGAGTCCCCGAACACTGAAGCTTTCTTT CASMESPNTEAFF
NA TRBJ2-5 TRBV30 TRBD2 TGTGCCTGCACCGGGACTAGCGGGGGGGCCCGAGAGACCCAGTACTTC CACTGTSGGARETQYF
NA TRBJ2-7 TRBV2 TRBD2 TGTGCCAGCAGTGAGGGGACTAGCGGGGGTTACGAGCAGTACTTC CASSEGTSGGYEQYF
NA TRBJ1-4 TRBV7-6 NA TGTGCCAGCAGCGCCACTAGCCCCCACGGACCTGCAACTAATGAAAAACTGTTTTTT CASSATSPHGPATNEKLFF
many TRBJ2-7 TRBV4-1 TRBD1 TGCGCCAGCAGCCAAGAAAAAGGGACAGAGAATTACGAGCAGTACTTC CASSQEKGTENYEQYF
NA TRBJ1-5 TRBV19 NA TGTGCCAGTAGTATACAGGGATCTCAGCCCCAGCATTTT CASSIQGSQPQHF
NA TRBJ2-5 TRBV7-3 NA TGTGCCAGCAGCTTACGGGGGACCCAAGAGACCCAGTACTTC CASSLRGTQETQYF
few TRBJ1-4 TRBV2 NA TGTGCCAGCAGTGAGCGGGGTCCGAATGAAAAACTGTTTTTT CASSERGPNEKLFF
NA TRBJ2-1 TRBV6-1 TRBD2 TGTGCCAGCAGAACTAGCGGGGGGGCCTACAATGAGCAGTTCTTC CASRTSGGAYNEQFF
NA TRBJ2-7 TRBV30 NA TGTGCCTGGAGCGTATCTACATGGTCCGGGGAGCAGTACTTC CAWSVSTWSGEQYF
NA TRBJ1-2 TRBV27 TRBD1 TGTGCCAGCAGCTTAACAGGGGGGTATGGCTACACCTTC CASSLTGGYGYTF
NA TRBJ1-1 TRBV2 TRBD1 TGTGCCACCCGACAGGGAGTGAGCACTGAAGCTTTCTTT CATRQGVSTEAFF
NA TRBJ1-1 TRBV5-1 TRBD1 TGCGCCAGCAGCCCAGGACAGGGGGCAGGGGCTTTCTTT CASSPGQGAGAFF